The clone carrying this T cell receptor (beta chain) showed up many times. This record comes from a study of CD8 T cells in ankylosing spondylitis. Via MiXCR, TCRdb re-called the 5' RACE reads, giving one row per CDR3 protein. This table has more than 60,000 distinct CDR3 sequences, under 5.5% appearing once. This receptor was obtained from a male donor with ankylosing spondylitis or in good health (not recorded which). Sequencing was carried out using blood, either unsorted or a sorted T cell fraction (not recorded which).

The CDR3 nucleotides are TGCAGTGCTAGAGGGGGACAATCGGGTCAGCCCCAGCATTTT. It is translated as CSARGGQSGQPQHF. The chain links TRBV20-1 to TRBJ1-5, with D possibly matching TRBD1 (6 bases). CDR3 length: 14 amino acids. Trimming removed 1 base from V and 6 bases from J, with 13 bases in between. Germline V gene lookup returns CDR1 DFQATT and CDR2 SNEGSKA (reference sequence).